The 19 T cell receptor beta chains below all came from one sample that was sequenced in a study of control samples from healthy donors and cancer patients (TCRdb year 2020). Libraries were prepared through the immunoSEQ multiplex PCR assay. TCRdb mirrors the immuneACCESS table, restricted to in-frame sequences. Some clones are absent from its copies; in checked studies, under half trace to an unresolved V gene, and the reason for the others is unknown. For this sample there are about 140,000 clones; approximately 92% appear just once. Together, the top ten hold roughly 3.1% of the sample. What was sequenced was blood. These receptors all stem from a man younger than 40 in good health.

The gene calls are TRBV7-8 and TRBJ2-7, with D possibly called TRBD1 or TRBD2 (5 bases each). Germline lookup yields CDR1 SGHVS and CDR2 FQNEAQ. Trimming left V 1 base short and J 4 bases short, with 17 bases between. CDR3 length: 16 residues. The CDR3 is CASSLVSGPLPYEQYF. For the CDR3, the DNA is TGTGCCAGCAGCTTAGTTTCGGGACCCCTTCCTTACGAGCAGTACTTC.

A few counts support this clone. The chain employs TRBV5-5 and TRBJ1-4; 9 bases align to TRBD1. Looked up from germline, CDR1 is SGHKS and CDR2 is YYEKEE (reference sequence). With 5 bases clipped from V and 5 bases from J, the junction kept 7 bases outside the gene matches. The CDR3 contains 15 residues. The CDR3 here is CASRYTGGGNEKLFF. CDR3 nucleotides: TGTGCCAGCAGATACACAGGGGGCGGGAATGAAAAACTGTTTTTT.

This rearrangement joins TRBV28 to TRBJ1-3; no definite D call. This CDR3 is built from 15 residues. V dropped 2 bases and J dropped 0 bases, with 8 bases sitting between them. Germline assignment: CDR1 MDHEN and CDR2 SYDVKM. CDR3 in amino acids: CASSLRGGSGNTIYF. CDR3 nucleotide sequence: TGTGCCAGCAGTTTAAGAGGCGGCTCTGGAAACACCATATATTTT.

The chain links TRBV5-1 to TRBJ2-7; maybe TRBD2 (6 bases). The germline CDR1 and CDR2 sequences are SGHRS and YFSETQ. Trimming pared 2 bases from V and 1 base from J, leaving 13 bases between. The CDR3 has 15 residues. This CDR3 is CASSFGGSPSYEQYF. As DNA, the CDR3 is TGCGCCAGCAGCTTTGGGGGGAGTCCTTCCTACGAGCAGTACTTC.

The CDR3 loop reads CASSLAQGLHSGNTIYF. In nucleotides, the CDR3 is TGTGCCAGCAGCCTAGCCCAGGGGCTACACTCTGGAAACACCATATATTTT. The rearrangement joins TRBV7-3 to TRBJ1-3; TRBD1 is a possible D gene (6 bases). Trimming pared 5 bases from V and 0 bases from J, leaving 17 bases between. CDR1 SGHTA and CDR2 FQGTGA come from the germline V gene. This CDR3 region has 17 residues.

The V and J genes are TRBV28 and TRBJ1-5; weak D call: TRBD1 (5 bases). This CDR3 has 16 amino acids. Germline V CDR1 and CDR2: MDHEN, SYDVKM. With 6 bases removed from V and 4 bases from J, the gap between germline ends came to 19 bases. This CDR3 reads CASSPGRVQWNQPQHF. In DNA form, the CDR3 reads TGTGCCAGCAGCCCGGGCAGGGTCCAGTGGAATCAGCCCCAGCATTTT. Using reference TRBV28 and TRBJ1-5 for the parts outside the CDR3, the full variable domain is DVKVTQSSRYLVKRTGEKVFLECVQDMDHENMFWYRQDPGLGLRLIYFSYDVKMKEKGDIPEGYSVSREKKERFSLILESASTNQTSMYLCASSPGRVQWNQPQHFGDGTRLSIL.

The CDR3 loop reads CASSGTGITDTQYF. CDR3 DNA: TGTGCCAGCAGCGGGACAGGGATCACAGATACGCAGTATTTT. V is TRBV9 and J is TRBJ2-3; 8 bases fit TRBD1. Germline values: CDR1 SGDLS, CDR2 YYNGEE. This CDR3 is built from 14 residues. The trim removed 3 bases at V and 2 bases at J, leaving 2 bases unmatched.

The gene calls are TRBV4-1 and TRBJ2-7, with 10 bases lining up with TRBD2. With V trimmed by 1 base and J by 2 bases, 11 bases remained unmatched. CDR3 length equals 18 residues. Germline loops: CDR1 MGHRA, CDR2 YSYEKL. CDR3: CASSQVGLAESLTYEQYF. DNA of the CDR3: TGCGCCAGCAGCCAAGTCGGACTAGCGGAAAGTTTAACCTACGAGCAGTACTTC.

V is TRBV3-1 (or the pseudogene TRBV3-2) and J is TRBJ2-7; D is perhaps TRBD2 (6 bases). CDR1 LGHDT and CDR2 YNNKEL come from the germline V gene (reference sequence). V was trimmed by 6 bases and J by 3 bases, leaving 18 bases between them. The CDR3 contains 15 residues. As DNA, the CDR3 is TGTGCCAGCAGACCCGCCCCGGGACTCAACTACGAGCAGTACTTC. Protein product: CASRPAPGLNYEQYF.

This clone was seen a single time. The chain has TRBV6-5 and TRBJ2-4; D might be TRBD1 (7 bases). The V gene's germline CDR1 is MNHEY and CDR2 SVGAGI. V was pared by 4 bases and J by 8 bases, with 12 bases between. The CDR3 loop spans 13 amino acids. The CDR3 spells CASSSDREDIQYF. CDR3 bases: TGTGCCAGCAGTTCCGACAGGGAGGACATTCAGTACTTC.

The V gene is TRBV28, the J gene TRBJ1-2, with a weak D call TRBD1 (6 bases). V was pared by 2 bases and J by 2 bases, with 6 bases between. The CDR3 covers 13 residues. Per the germline V gene, CDR1 is MDHEN and CDR2 is SYDVKM. The CDR3 reads CASSLGQNYGYTF. CDR3 sequence (DNA): TGTGCCAGCAGTTTAGGACAGAACTATGGCTACACCTTC.

V gene TRBV6-1 combines with J gene TRBJ1-6; D is possibly TRBD1 (5 bases). Germline CDR1 reads MNHNS; CDR2 reads SASEGT. The V end lost 3 bases, the J end lost 2 bases, and 8 bases lay between the germline ends. This CDR3 comprises 15 residues. Here the CDR3 reads CASSDRQPYNSPLHF. In nucleotides, the CDR3 is TGTGCCAGCAGTGACCGACAGCCCTATAATTCACCCCTCCACTTT.

CDR3 coding DNA: TGTGCCAGCAGTTTCGGGACAGGGGACTACGAGCAGTACTTC. Its protein is CASSFGTGDYEQYF. The V call is TRBV27, the J call TRBJ2-7, with 10 bases identical to TRBD1. The CDR3 sequence is 14 residues long. V trimming: 3 bases; J trimming: 3 bases; junction bases outside the gene matches: 2. Germline assignment: CDR1 MNHEY and CDR2 SMNVEV (reference sequence).

The chain is built from TRBV15 and TRBJ2-3, with a tentative D call TRBD2 (6 bases). Germline assignment: CDR1 LNHNV and CDR2 YYDKDF (reference sequence). V gave up 6 bases and J gave up 3 bases, with 16 bases separating them. The CDR3 has 15 amino acids. Here the CDR3 DNA reads TGTGCCACCAGAATGGGGACTTCGGGAACAGATACGCAGTATTTT. It yields the protein CATRMGTSGTDTQYF.

The chain links TRBV30 to TRBJ1-1; D is uncertain. Germline V lookup: CDR1 GTSNPN, CDR2 SVGIG (reference sequence). The CDR3 length is 13 residues. Trimming cost V 3 bases and J 0 bases, with 8 bases left between them. The CDR3 DNA follows: TGTGCCTGGAGAGTACAGTTGAACACTGAAGCTTTCTTT. Translating it yields CAWRVQLNTEAFF.

CDR3 nucleotides: TGTGCCAGCCGTTCTCCAACAGGCGGTAACTCACCCCTCCACTTT. Encoded protein: CASRSPTGGNSPLHF. The V call is TRBV28, the J call TRBJ1-6, with D tentatively TRBD1 (5 bases). CDR3 size: 15 residues. V was cut by 8 bases and J by 10 bases, with 21 bases left in between. CDR1 is MDHEN, CDR2 SYDVKM, per germline. Filled out from reference TRBV28 and TRBJ1-6, the complete variable domain reads DVKVTQSSRYLVKRTGEKVFLECVQDMDHENMFWYRQDPGLGLRLIYFSYDVKMKEKGDIPEGYSVSREKKERFSLILESASTNQTSMYLCASRSPTGGNSPLHFGNGTRLTVT.

This clone was counted once. The chain links TRBV29-1 to TRBJ1-1; TRBD1 aligns across 12 bases. The ends lost 6 bases at V and 2 bases at J; junction bases unmatched: 4. This CDR3 is built from 14 residues. Germline values: CDR1 SQVTM, CDR2 ANQGSEA. The CDR3 here is CSVGTGGFNTEAFF. For the CDR3, the DNA is TGCAGCGTCGGGACAGGGGGCTTCAACACTGAAGCTTTCTTT.

This rearrangement joins TRBV4-1 to TRBJ2-7; D is ambiguous. The CDR3 is 15 amino acids. The V end lost 0 bases, the J end lost 0 bases, and 9 bases lay between the germline ends. Germline-derived CDR1 and CDR2 are MGHRA and YSYEKL. The CDR3 reads CASSQEGTVSYEQYF. The CDR3 DNA sequence: TGCGCCAGCAGCCAAGAAGGTACAGTCTCCTACGAGCAGTACTTC.

This clone has only a few counts. The rearrangement joins TRBV4-1 to TRBJ2-7, with D perhaps TRBD1 or TRBD2 (6 bases each). The CDR3 covers 14 residues. CDR1 MGHRA and CDR2 YSYEKL come from the germline V gene. V was shortened by 3 bases and J by 7 bases, with 16 bases between the two germline ends. The CDR3: CASSHPGGGMEQYF. The DNA for the CDR3 is TGCGCCAGCAGCCATCCCGGGGGCGGGATGGAGCAGTACTTC.